The rows below give T cell receptor beta chains drawn from one sample of a study of technical replicates of blood from four donors. Repertoires were generated with immunoSEQ multiplex PCR, while TCRdb's copy carries only in-frame clones and drops some. This table holds fewer than 60,000 clones, more than 90% found once. The sample comprised PBMCs. These receptor sequences come from a human donor in good health. Some clones in this sample may be carry-over from other donors' samples. CDR3s include the opening cysteine and the closing phenylalanine or tryptophan. The D gene is left open where the match is weak. Some rows have no size entry. The others give once, few or many, or a class for an expanded clone.

TRBV11-2,TRBJ2-3,-,TRBD2,TGTGCCAGCACTAGCGGGAGATTCGCAGATACGCAGTATTTT,CASTSGRFADTQYF
TRBV7-9,TRBJ1-1,-,TRBD1,TGTGCCAGCAGCCTTACAGGGGGAGCTTTCTTT,CASSLTGGAFF
TRBV5-1,TRBJ2-1,-,TRBD2,TGCGCCAGCAGCTTTGCGGGGGGGCAACAAAATGAGCAGTTCTTC,CASSFAGGQQNEQFF
TRBV6-4,TRBJ2-1,-,TRBD2,TGTGCCAGCAGAAGAGAAGCGGGAGTATCCTACAATGAGCAGTTCTTC,CASRREAGVSYNEQFF
TRBV6-5,TRBJ2-5,-,-,TGTGCCAGCAGTTACTCGGGTCTAGCGAAAGAGACCCAGTACTTC,CASSYSGLAKETQYF
TRBV5-1,TRBJ1-1,-,TRBD1,TGCGCCAGCAGCTCAGACCCTACAGGGGGTAACACTGAAGCTTTCTTT,CASSSDPTGGNTEAFF
TRBV14,TRBJ2-6,-,-,TGTGCCAGCAGCCAAACCGGAGTTGGGGCCAACGTCCTGACTTTC,CASSQTGVGANVLTF
TRBV29-1,TRBJ1-2,-,TRBD1,TGCAGTGTGGGACAGTCCTATGGCTACACCTTC,CSVGQSYGYTF
TRBV11-2,TRBJ2-3,once,-,TGTGCCAGCAGCTACCGGCAGGGCACAGATACGCAGTATTTT,CASSYRQGTDTQYF
TRBV10-3,TRBJ2-3,-,TRBD2,TGTGCCATCAGTGGGCAGACTAGCGGAACAGATACGCAGTATTTT,CAISGQTSGTDTQYF
TRBV2,TRBJ1-1,-,-,TGTGCCAGCAGGACTCTATCTAACACTGAAGCTTTCTTT,CASRTLSNTEAFF
TRBV19,TRBJ2-3,-,-,TGTGCCAGTAGTTTTCGTGAGGGAGATACGCAGTATTTT,CASSFREGDTQYF
TRBV7-8,TRBJ2-7,-,-,TGTGCCAGCAGCGCTACCTCGAGGGGGGAGCAGTACTTC,CASSATSRGEQYF
TRBV5-1,TRBJ2-5,once,-,TGCGCCAGCAGCTTGGGGCTGGGGGCGATTCAAGAGACCCAGTACTTC,CASSLGLGAIQETQYF
TRBV21-1,TRBJ2-7,-,-,TGTGCCAGCAGCAAAGGGTCGGCCAGGGACAACGAGCAGTACTTC,CASSKGSARDNEQYF
TRBV7-2,TRBJ2-7,-,TRBD2,TGTGCCAGCAGCTTAGCCGGCGGGAGGGCCAACTACGAGCAGTACTTC,CASSLAGGRANYEQYF
TRBV19,TRBJ1-1,-,-,TGTGCCAGTAGTATACCAGTTATGAACACTGAAGCTTTCTTT,CASSIPVMNTEAFF
TRBV6-6,TRBJ1-6,-,-,TGTGCCAGCATGGGGGGCTATAATTCACCCCTCCACTTT,CASMGGYNSPLHF
TRBV27,TRBJ2-1,-,TRBD1,TGTGCCAGGAAAATGGGGGACAGGAGTTTGAATGAGCAGTTCTTC,CARKMGDRSLNEQFF
TRBV4-3,TRBJ2-7,-,TRBD2,TGCGCCAGCAGCCAAGATCATAGCGGGAGTTACGAGCAGTACTTC,CASSQDHSGSYEQYF
TRBV4-2,TRBJ2-7,-,-,TGTGCCAGCAGCCAAGATCGGGCTAGCCCCCTGGGGTACGAGCAGTACTTC,CASSQDRASPLGYEQYF
TRBV27,TRBJ2-7,-,TRBD1,TGTGCCAGCAAGGGACAGGGCCCCGAGCAGTACTTC,CASKGQGPEQYF
TRBV7-2,TRBJ1-2,once,TRBD1,TGTGCCAGCAGGGCGGGCGGGACAGTGGATATTTTTAACTATGGCTACACCTTC,CASRAGGTVDIFNYGYTF
TRBV7-9,TRBJ1-5,-,-,TGTGCCAGCAGCTTAGGGTCCCTAAATCAGCCCCAGCATTTT,CASSLGSLNQPQHF
TRBV18,TRBJ1-6,-,TRBD1,TGTGCCAGCTCAGGACAGGGATTGCTCCACTTT,CASSGQGLLHF
TRBV5-1,TRBJ2-3,-,TRBD2,TGCGCCAGCAGCTTGGTTAGCGGGATATCGGCTGATACGCAGTATTTT,CASSLVSGISADTQYF
TRBV23-1,TRBJ2-7,-,-,TGCGCCAGCAGTCAGGCGAGAGACAGTAGCTCCTACGAGCAGTACTTC,CASSQARDSSSYEQYF
TRBV19,TRBJ1-3,-,TRBD1,TGTGCCAGCCAGGGACAGGGGGCTGGAAACACCATATATTTT,CASQGQGAGNTIYF
TRBV6-1,TRBJ1-1,-,-,TGTGCCAGCAGTGGAACGGGTTGGAACACTGAAGCTTTCTTT,CASSGTGWNTEAFF
TRBV5-8,TRBJ1-5,-,TRBD1,TGTGCCAGCAGCTTGGGACAGGGGGCCTGGTCGAGCAATCAGCCCCAGCATTTT,CASSLGQGAWSSNQPQHF
TRBV6-1,TRBJ1-2,once,-,TGTGCCAGCAGCGACAGCTATGGCTACACCTTC,CASSDSYGYTF
TRBV11-1,TRBJ2-7,-,TRBD1,TGTGCCAGCAGCTTCCAGGGGGCGGACTACGAGCAGTACTTC,CASSFQGADYEQYF
TRBV7-8,TRBJ1-2,once,TRBD1,TGTGCCAGCAGCTACGGACAGGGCTATGGCTACACCTTC,CASSYGQGYGYTF
TRBV9,TRBJ2-1,-,TRBD2,TGTGCCAGCAGCACCCGGACTAGCGGAGGTTACAATGAGCAGTTCTTC,CASSTRTSGGYNEQFF
TRBV4-3,TRBJ1-6,-,-,TGCGCCAGCAGCCAGTACCAGGATAATTCACCCCTCCACTTT,CASSQYQDNSPLHF
TRBV7-6,TRBJ2-5,-,-,TGTGCCAGCAGCCAAGGCCCTTGGCGGTTCCAAGAGACCCAGTACTTC,CASSQGPWRFQETQYF
TRBV7-9,TRBJ2-5,-,-,TGTGCCAGCAGCCCCGGCGGGTCCAGCCAAGAGACCCAGTACTTC,CASSPGGSSQETQYF
TRBV11-2,TRBJ2-1,-,-,TGTGCCAGCCGGACTATCTCCTACAATGAGCAGTTCTTC,CASRTISYNEQFF
TRBV10-3,TRBJ2-7,-,-,TGTGCCATCAGTGAGATTACAACCGGGACACTCTACGAGCAGTACTTC,CAISEITTGTLYEQYF
TRBV2,TRBJ2-7,-,TRBD1,TGTGCCAGCAGCCTTGAACAGGGGAGCTCCTACGAGCAGTACTTC,CASSLEQGSSYEQYF
TRBV5-1,TRBJ2-1,-,-,TGCGCCAGCAGCTTGTGGGGGGATGAGCAGTTCTTC,CASSLWGDEQFF
TRBV4-3,TRBJ2-2,once,-,TGCGCCAGCAGCCAAGAATCGGGGTTCACCGGGGAGCTGTTTTTT,CASSQESGFTGELFF
TRBV6-5,TRBJ2-7,-,-,TGTGCCAGCAGTTACAAGGCTAGTTCCCCAATCTACGAGCAGTACTTC,CASSYKASSPIYEQYF
TRBV9,TRBJ2-1,-,TRBD1,TGTGCCAGCAGCGGCGTCCTTTGGGGACAGGGGGGTGAGCAGTTCTTC,CASSGVLWGQGGEQFF
TRBV2,TRBJ1-2,-,-,TGTGCCAGCAGTCCCAACAGGGACTATGGCTACACCTTC,CASSPNRDYGYTF
TRBV11-1,TRBJ2-1,-,TRBD2,TGTGCCAGCAGCCAGGGACTAGCGGGAGAACCCAATGAGCAGTTCTTC,CASSQGLAGEPNEQFF
TRBV29-1,TRBJ1-1,-,-,TGCAGCGCAGATTCCCCCAGGGCGAACACTGAAGCTTTCTTT,CSADSPRANTEAFF
TRBV27,TRBJ1-1,-,-,TGTGCCAGCAGCTGGTACGGGGGATTGGACACTGAAGCTTTCTTT,CASSWYGGLDTEAFF
TRBV19,TRBJ1-2,-,TRBD1,TGTGCCAGTAGCTTGACAGGGAGGAACTATGGCTACACCTTC,CASSLTGRNYGYTF
TRBV7-8,TRBJ2-3,-,-,TGTGCCAGCGGCCTCCCGATGGGCACAGATACGCAGTATTTT,CASGLPMGTDTQYF
TRBV15,TRBJ2-3,-,TRBD2,TGTGCCACCAGCAGGTCGCGAGCGGGGGCCCAGAGGGCCCATACGCAGTATTTT,CATSRSRAGAQRAHTQYF
TRBV5-1,TRBJ2-5,-,TRBD1,TGCGCCAGCAGCCGGGACAGCTATCAAGAGACCCAGTACTTC,CASSRDSYQETQYF
TRBV20-1,TRBJ2-3,-,-,TGCAGTGCTCTAAGAGATACGCAGTATTTT,CSALRDTQYF
TRBV9,TRBJ2-5,-,-,TGTGCCAGCAGCGGGGGAGGCGGGGAGACCCAGTACTTC,CASSGGGGETQYF
TRBV7-9,TRBJ1-2,-,-,TGTGCCAGCAGCTTAGCCACTCCAACAGGGTACTATGGCTACACCTTC,CASSLATPTGYYGYTF
TRBV29-1,TRBJ2-7,-,TRBD2,TGCAGCGCCCGCGGGACTAGCGACCTCTACGAGCAGTACTTC,CSARGTSDLYEQYF
TRBV5-1,TRBJ1-1,-,-,TGCGCCAGCAGCTTAGGAGACCACGGGGACACTGAAGCTTTCTTT,CASSLGDHGDTEAFF
TRBV6-5,TRBJ2-5,-,TRBD2,TGTGCCAGCAGTTCATCGGGAGGCCGAGAGACCCAGTACTTC,CASSSSGGRETQYF
TRBV2,TRBJ2-7,-,TRBD2,TGTGCCAGCAGCATTAGCGGGAACGAGCAGTACTTC,CASSISGNEQYF